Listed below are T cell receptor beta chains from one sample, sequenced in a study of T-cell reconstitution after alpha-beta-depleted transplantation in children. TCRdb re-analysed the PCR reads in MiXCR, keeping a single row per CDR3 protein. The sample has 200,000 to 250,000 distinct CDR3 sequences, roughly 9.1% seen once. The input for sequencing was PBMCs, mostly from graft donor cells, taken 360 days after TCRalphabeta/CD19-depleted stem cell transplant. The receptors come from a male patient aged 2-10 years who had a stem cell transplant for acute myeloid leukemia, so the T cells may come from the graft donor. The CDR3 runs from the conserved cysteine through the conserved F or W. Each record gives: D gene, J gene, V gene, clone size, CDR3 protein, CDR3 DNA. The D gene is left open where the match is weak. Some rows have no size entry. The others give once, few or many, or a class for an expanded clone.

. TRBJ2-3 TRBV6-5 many CASSYTFSVGEYF TGTGCCAGCAGTTACACTTTTAGCGTGGGGGAGTATTTT
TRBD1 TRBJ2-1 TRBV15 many CATSSHDRGEQFF TGTGCCACCAGCAGCCACGACAGGGGAGAGCAGTTCTTC
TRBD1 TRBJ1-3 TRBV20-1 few CSAPRPGTGPFSGNTIYF TGCAGTGCGCCACGTCCCGGGACAGGCCCCTTTTCTGGAAACACCATATATTTT
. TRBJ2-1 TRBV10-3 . CAISASRPTSTNEQFF TGTGCCATCAGTGCAAGCCGACCCACCAGCACGAATGAGCAGTTCTTC
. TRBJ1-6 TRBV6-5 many CASSYLFSPLHF TGTGCCAGCAGTTACTTGTTTTCACCCCTCCACTTT
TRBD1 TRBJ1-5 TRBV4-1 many CASSRDRFWSQPQHF TGCGCCAGCAGCAGGGACAGGTTTTGGAGCCAGCCCCAGCATTTT
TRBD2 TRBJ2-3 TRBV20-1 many CSARGPPSGSTDTQYF TGCAGTGCTAGAGGACCCCCTAGCGGGAGCACAGATACGCAGTATTTT
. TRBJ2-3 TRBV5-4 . CASSLEWADTQYF TGTGCCAGCAGCTTGGAGTGGGCAGATACGCAGTATTTT
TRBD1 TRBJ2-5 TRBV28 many CASSLVQGAWETQYF TGTGCCAGCAGTTTAGTACAGGGGGCGTGGGAGACCCAGTACTTC
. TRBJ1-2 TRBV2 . CASPAGNYGYTF TGTGCCAGCCCAGCAGGGAACTATGGCTACACCTTC
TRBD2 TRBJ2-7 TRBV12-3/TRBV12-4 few CASSPASGRFSEQYF TGTGCCAGCAGTCCCGCTAGCGGGAGGTTCAGCGAGCAGTACTTC
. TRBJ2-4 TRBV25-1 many CASRGGFIQYF TGTGCCAGCAGAGGGGGGTTCATTCAGTACTTC
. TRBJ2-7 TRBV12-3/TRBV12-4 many CASSPYRVTGEQYF TGTGCCAGCAGTCCCTACAGGGTGACGGGGGAGCAGTACTTC
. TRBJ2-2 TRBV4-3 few CASSQEVLVLSGELFF TGCGCCAGCAGCCAAGAGGTTTTAGTTCTCTCCGGGGAGCTGTTTTTT
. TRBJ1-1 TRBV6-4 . CASVGGTVNTEAFF TGTGCCAGTGTGGGGGGGACGGTGAACACTGAAGCTTTCTTT
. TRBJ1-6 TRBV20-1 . CSARDARGGSYNSPLHF TGCAGTGCTAGAGATGCCAGGGGTGGGTCCTATAATTCACCCCTCCACTTT
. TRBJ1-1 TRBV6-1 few CASSEGSTEAFF TGTGCCAGCAGTGAGGGCAGCACTGAAGCTTTCTTT
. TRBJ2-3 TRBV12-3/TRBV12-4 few CASSSLQTGTSTDTQYF TGTGCCAGCAGTTCTCTCCAGACAGGCACCAGCACAGATACGCAGTATTTT
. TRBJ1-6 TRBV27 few CASSPRTENSPLHF TGTGCCAGCAGTCCCCGGACTGAGAATTCACCCCTCCACTTT
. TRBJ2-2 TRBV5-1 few CASSSRKVTGELFF TGCGCCAGCAGCTCAAGAAAAGTGACCGGGGAGCTGTTTTTT
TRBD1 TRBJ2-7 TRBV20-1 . CSARERGTGRYEQYF TGCAGTGCTAGAGAAAGGGGGACAGGGCGATACGAGCAGTACTTC
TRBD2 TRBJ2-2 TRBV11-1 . CASSPSGGLREGNTGELFF TGTGCCAGCAGCCCTAGTGGAGGACTTCGGGAGGGGAACACCGGGGAGCTGTTTTTT
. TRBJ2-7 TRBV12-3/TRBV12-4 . CASSPTGRHEQYF TGTGCCAGCAGCCCCACAGGGCGCCACGAGCAGTACTTC
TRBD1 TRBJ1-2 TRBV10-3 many CAISETDRGYGYTF TGTGCCATCAGTGAGACCGACAGGGGTTATGGCTACACCTTC
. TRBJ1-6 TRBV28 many CASSSENSPLHF TGTGCCAGCAGTTCCGAGAATTCACCCCTCCACTTT
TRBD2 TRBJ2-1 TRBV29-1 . CSVGSGALYNEQFF TGCAGCGTCGGGAGCGGGGCACTATACAATGAGCAGTTCTTC
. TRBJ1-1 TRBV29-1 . CSSREGRRTEAFF TGCAGCTCGAGGGAGGGGAGAAGAACTGAAGCTTTCTTT
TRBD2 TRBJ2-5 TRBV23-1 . CASSGRWGLGRDQETQYF TGCGCCAGCAGTGGTAGATGGGGACTAGGGCGCGATCAAGAGACCCAGTACTTC
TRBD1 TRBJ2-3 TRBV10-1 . CASSATGESTDTQYF TGCGCCAGCAGTGCCACAGGGGAGAGCACAGATACGCAGTATTTT